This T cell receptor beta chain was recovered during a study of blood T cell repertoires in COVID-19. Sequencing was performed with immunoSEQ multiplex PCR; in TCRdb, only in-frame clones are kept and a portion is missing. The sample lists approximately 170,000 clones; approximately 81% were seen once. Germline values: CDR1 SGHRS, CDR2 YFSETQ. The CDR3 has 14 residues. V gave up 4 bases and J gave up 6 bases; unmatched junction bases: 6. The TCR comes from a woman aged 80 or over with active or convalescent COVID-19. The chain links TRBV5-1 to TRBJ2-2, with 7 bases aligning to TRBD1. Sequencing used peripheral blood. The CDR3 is CASSDQRGPGELFF. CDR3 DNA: TGCGCCAGCAGCGACCAGAGGGGGCCCGGGGAGCTGTTTTTT.